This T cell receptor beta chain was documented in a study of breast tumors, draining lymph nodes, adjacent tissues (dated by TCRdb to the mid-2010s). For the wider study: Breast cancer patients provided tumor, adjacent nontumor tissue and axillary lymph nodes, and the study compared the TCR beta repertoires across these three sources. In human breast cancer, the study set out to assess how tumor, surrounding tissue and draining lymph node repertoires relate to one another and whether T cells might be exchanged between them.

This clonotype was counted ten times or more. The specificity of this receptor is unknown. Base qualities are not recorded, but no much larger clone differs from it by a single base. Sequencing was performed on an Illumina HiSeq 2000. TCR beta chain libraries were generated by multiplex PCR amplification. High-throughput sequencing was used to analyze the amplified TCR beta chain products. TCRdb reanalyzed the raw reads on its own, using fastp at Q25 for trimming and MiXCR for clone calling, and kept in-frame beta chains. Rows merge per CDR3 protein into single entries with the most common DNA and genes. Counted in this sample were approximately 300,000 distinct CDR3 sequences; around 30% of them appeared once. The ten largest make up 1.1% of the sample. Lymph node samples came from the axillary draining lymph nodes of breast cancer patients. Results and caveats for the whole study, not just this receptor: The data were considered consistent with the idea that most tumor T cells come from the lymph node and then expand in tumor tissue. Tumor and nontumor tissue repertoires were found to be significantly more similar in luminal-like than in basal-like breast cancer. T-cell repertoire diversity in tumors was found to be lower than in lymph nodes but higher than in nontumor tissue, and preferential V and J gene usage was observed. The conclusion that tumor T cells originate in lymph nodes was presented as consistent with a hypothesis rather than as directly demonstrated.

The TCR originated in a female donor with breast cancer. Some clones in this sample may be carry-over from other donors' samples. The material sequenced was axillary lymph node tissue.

The CDR3 amino acid sequence is: CASSIAVQETQYF. In nucleotides, the sequence is TGCGCCAGCAGCATAGCGGTTCAAGAGACCCAGTACTTC. This chain is built from TRBV5-1 and TRBJ2-5; the D gene is possibly TRBD2, with 6 bases matching. Reading from cysteine to phenylalanine, the CDR3 counts 13 amino acids. CDR3 DNA only is kept here, 39 bases in frame from base 1. For CDR1 and CDR2, the germline V gene lists SGHRS and YFSETQ. Trimming takes 4 bases from V and 2 bases from J, and the germline ends sit 9 bases apart. With the portions outside the CDR3 filled from the reference TRBV5-1 and TRBJ2-5 genes, the complete variable region becomes KAGVTQTPRYLIKTRGQQVTLSCSPISGHRSVSWYQQTPGQGLQFLFEYFSETQRNKGNFPGRFSGRQFSNSRSEMNVSTLELGDSALYLCASSIAVQETQYFGPGTRLLVL.